These 30 T cell receptor beta chains originate from one sample sequenced in a study of blood T cell repertoires in COVID-19. Assay: immunoSEQ multiplex PCR; the TCRdb copy retains only in-frame clones and omits some. Found here are more than 350,000 clones, 80% to 90% of them singletons; the top ten hold under 11%. Material for sequencing was peripheral blood. The receptors here all came from a young woman with COVID-19, enrolled during active disease.

CDR3 in amino acids: CASSLVSAGKGPFGNTIYF. The CDR3 region has the DNA TGTGCCAGCAGCTTGGTATCGGCAGGAAAAGGCCCCTTTGGAAACACCATATATTTT. The chain is built from TRBV5-5 and TRBJ1-3; D is undetermined. Germline values: CDR1 SGHKS, CDR2 YYEKEE (reference sequence). Trimming removed 0 bases from V and 3 bases from J, with 22 bases in between. The CDR3 runs 19 residues.

The chain joins TRBV5-1 to TRBJ2-1, with a possible D match to TRBD2 (5 bases). The germline V and J ends were trimmed by 6 bases and 0 bases, with 13 bases remaining between them. CDR1 SGHRS and CDR2 YFSETQ come from the germline V gene. The length of the CDR3 is 15 residues. The CDR3: CASTPGDSSYNEQFF. The DNA for the CDR3 is TGCGCCAGCACACCCGGGGATAGCTCCTACAATGAGCAGTTCTTC. Drawing the rest from reference TRBV5-1 and TRBJ2-1, the complete variable domain is KAGVTQTPRYLIKTRGQQVTLSCSPISGHRSVSWYQQTPGQGLQFLFEYFSETQRNKGNFPGRFSGRQFSNSRSEMNVSTLELGDSALYLCASTPGDSSYNEQFFGPGTRLTVL.

The CDR3 loop reads CASQAGSYNEQFF. CDR3 coding DNA: TGTGCCAGTCAGGCCGGCTCCTACAATGAGCAGTTCTTC. The genes are TRBV19 and TRBJ2-1; D uncertain. Germline V gene lookup returns CDR1 LNHDA and CDR2 SQIVND (reference sequence). This CDR3 region has 13 residues. V shed 8 bases and J shed 0 bases, with 8 bases lying between them.

This chain connects TRBV7-9 to TRBJ2-7, with D possibly being TRBD1 (5 bases). CDR3 length: 11 amino acids. V lost 7 bases to trimming and J lost 3 bases, with 7 bases between them. Germline V gives CDR1 SEHNR, CDR2 FQNEAQ (reference sequence). CDR3 in amino acids: CASTDSYEQYF. In nucleotides, the CDR3 is TGTGCCAGCACTGACAGCTACGAGCAGTACTTC.

The chain is built from TRBV18 and TRBJ1-3; 9 bases are a match to TRBD1. The CDR3 is 16 residues long. V was clipped by 2 bases and J by 2 bases; unmatched bases: 4. Germline assignment: CDR1 KGHSH and CDR2 LQKENI. The CDR3 DNA sequence: TGTGCCAGCTCACCAATTAGACAGGGGGCTGGAAACACCATATATTTT. Protein product: CASSPIRQGAGNTIYF.

This chain uses TRBV5-4 with TRBJ2-6, with D maybe TRBD1 (5 bases). Trimming took off 0 bases at V and 4 bases at J, with 20 bases between the two ends. This CDR3 is 19 amino acids long. Per the germline V gene, CDR1 is SGHNT and CDR2 is YYREEE (reference sequence). CDR3 DNA: TGTGCCAGCAGCTTGGGCCTGAGGCAGGACATAGGGGGGGCCAACGTCCTGACTTTC. It encodes CASSLGLRQDIGGANVLTF.

The chain uses TRBV6-5 and TRBJ2-3, with TRBD2 identical over 7 bases. The CDR3 extends over 11 amino acids. Unmatched junction bases numbered 5, after V lost 10 bases and J lost 7 bases. CDR1 is MNHEY, CDR2 SVGAGI, per germline. CDR3 loop: CATSGGNTQYF. The CDR3 DNA is TGTGCCACCTCGGGGGGAAATACGCAGTATTTT.

The chain couples TRBV9 to TRBJ1-2; D is uncertain. Germline V gives CDR1 SGDLS, CDR2 YYNGEE. The CDR3 length is 12 residues. V was cut by 0 bases and J by 11 bases, with 11 bases left in between. This CDR3 reads CASSVGGKEYTF. Here the CDR3 DNA reads TGTGCCAGCAGCGTAGGCGGCAAGGAGTACACCTTC.

This chain joins TRBV30 and TRBJ1-5; 8 bases fit TRBD1. Germline trimming cut 7 bases from V and 2 bases from J; bases unmatched to any gene: 7. The germline V gene encodes CDR1 GTSNPN and CDR2 SVGIG (reference sequence). The CDR3 extends over 14 amino acids. Here the CDR3 DNA reads TGTGCCTTTGGACAGGGAAGGGGCAATCAGCCCCAGCATTTT. This translates into CAFGQGRGNQPQHF.

The chain employs TRBV4-1 and TRBJ1-2; perhaps TRBD1 as D (6 bases). CDR3 size: 16 residues. The germline V and J ends were trimmed by 0 bases and 8 bases, with 19 bases remaining between them. Germline CDR1 MGHRA, CDR2 YSYEKL. DNA for the CDR3: TGCGCCAGCAGCCAAGATCTTTCCGGGGTTGGGGGCGGCTACACCTTC. Translated, it gives CASSQDLSGVGGGYTF.

The chain employs TRBV29-1 and TRBJ1-2, with D maybe TRBD1 (6 bases). From germline, CDR1 is SQVTM and CDR2 ANQGSEA. The CDR3 consists of 16 residues. V was pared by 0 bases and J by 7 bases, with 21 bases between. The DNA of the CDR3 is TGCAGCGTTGAAGATCTCGGGGACACGTTATTCTTTGGCTACACCTTC. Translated, it gives CSVEDLGDTLFFGYTF.

This rearrangement joins TRBV3-1 (or the pseudogene TRBV3-2) to TRBJ1-1; 7 positions match TRBD1. Germline loops: CDR1 LGHDT, CDR2 YNNKEL (reference sequence). Trimming cost V 3 bases and J 5 bases; bases outside gene matches: 9. This CDR3 spans 15 amino acids. DNA of the CDR3: TGTGCCAGCAGCCAGGGCCGACAGGGTTGGACTGAAGCTTTCTTT. This encodes CASSQGRQGWTEAFF.

This sequence joins TRBV5-5 and TRBJ2-7, with D tentatively TRBD1 (6 bases). The CDR3 is 13 amino acids. V was clipped by 3 bases and J by 3 bases, with 10 bases between them. Germline V CDR1 and CDR2: SGHKS, YYEKEE (reference sequence). The CDR3 bases are TGTGCCAGCAGCTCATCGACAGGCTACGAGCAGTACTTC. It is translated as CASSSSTGYEQYF.

The rearrangement uses TRBV6-5 and TRBJ1-5; D is ambiguous. Germline-derived CDR1 and CDR2 are MNHEY and SVGAGI. The ends were cut back, 2 bases at V and 4 bases at J, with 6 bases in the middle. The CDR3 is made up of 13 amino acids. The CDR3 region is CASSYGRNQPQHF. The DNA of the CDR3 is TGTGCCAGCAGTTACGGGCGAAATCAGCCCCAGCATTTT.

The chain employs TRBV5-1 and TRBJ2-7, with 7 bases identical to TRBD2. With 0 bases clipped from V and 6 bases from J, the junction kept 3 bases outside the gene matches. Germline V lookup: CDR1 SGHRS, CDR2 YFSETQ. The CDR3 spans 13 residues. The CDR3: CASSLGTSREQYF. CDR3 in DNA: TGCGCCAGCAGCTTGGGGACTAGTCGCGAGCAGTACTTC.

The chain employs TRBV19 and TRBJ2-7, with D possibly being TRBD1 (6 bases). Germline V gene data show CDR1 as LNHDA and CDR2 as SQIVND (reference sequence). Trimming stripped 5 bases from V and 1 base from J, with 15 bases between. The CDR3 runs to 15 residues. The CDR3 here is CASSRIPGASYEQYF. The CDR3 region has the DNA TGTGCCAGTAGTCGTATTCCAGGGGCTTCCTACGAGCAGTACTTC.

The chain is built from TRBV5-1 and TRBJ1-1, with TRBD1 matching 7 bases. Germline assignment: CDR1 SGHRS and CDR2 YFSETQ. The V segment lost 4 bases and the J segment 0 bases; nucleotides outside the gene matches: 9. This CDR3 region has 16 residues. CDR3 in amino acids: CASSARQGTMNTEAFF. The CDR3, as DNA: TGCGCCAGCAGCGCGCGACAGGGTACTATGAACACTGAAGCTTTCTTT.

The sample holds one count of this clone. The chain is built from TRBV2 and TRBJ2-1, with D possibly being TRBD2 (6 bases). V was shortened by 8 bases and J by 2 bases, with 10 bases between the two germline ends. Per germline, CDR1 SNHLY and CDR2 FYNNEI. The CDR3 is made up of 13 amino acids. The CDR3 DNA reads TGTGCCAGCCTGGGACTTCCCTACAATGAGCAGTTCTTC. Translated, it gives CASLGLPYNEQFF.

The chain employs TRBV27 and TRBJ2-1, with 11 bases fitting TRBD1. Germline V gene data show CDR1 as MNHEY and CDR2 as SMNVEV (reference sequence). The length of the CDR3 is 14 residues. The junction had 8 bases not matched to a gene; V was cut back by 6 bases and J by 10 bases. CDR3 coding DNA: TGTGCCAGCAGCCAGGACAGGGGGCGGTGGGAGCAGTTCTTC. The encoded protein is CASSQDRGRWEQFF.

The chain links TRBV7-2 to TRBJ2-7; possible D gene TRBD1, 6 bases. Germline assignment: CDR1 SGHTA and CDR2 FQGNSA. CDR3 length: 12 residues. V gave up 5 bases and J gave up 3 bases, with 8 bases separating them. CDR3 nucleotides: TGTGCCAGCAGCGCGACAGGCTACGAGCAGTACTTC. Translation: CASSATGYEQYF.

In DNA, the CDR3 is TGTGCCAGGCAACATTCCCTCACAGATACGCAGTATTTT. It codes for CARQHSLTDTQYF. J is TRBJ2-3 and V is TRBV27; D gene uncertain. Per germline, CDR1 MNHEY and CDR2 SMNVEV (reference sequence). Between the trimmed V and J ends, which lost 9 bases and 2 bases, there was a span of 12 bases. This CDR3 is 13 amino acids long.

The genes are TRBV11-2 and TRBJ2-2; the D is unclear. The ends were cut back, 6 bases at V and 6 bases at J, with 5 bases in the middle. CDR1 and CDR2 (germline): SGHAT, FQNNGV. This CDR3 has 11 residues. Here the CDR3 DNA reads TGTGCCAGCAGGACTCCCGGGGAGCTGTTTTTT. Its translation: CASRTPGELFF.

The genes are TRBV29-1 and TRBJ2-2; D is unresolved. Deletions cut 7 bases from V and 7 bases from J, with 10 bases between. This CDR3 contains 11 residues. Looked up from germline, CDR1 is SQVTM and CDR2 is ANQGSEA. This CDR3 reads CSATSLGELFF. The CDR3 region has the DNA TGCAGCGCAACGAGTCTCGGGGAGCTGTTTTTT.

This rearrangement joins TRBV19 to TRBJ2-5; TRBD2 agrees at 8 bases. CDR3 length equals 13 residues. Germline values: CDR1 LNHDA, CDR2 SQIVND (reference sequence). The chain's CDR3 is CGLGERGQETQYF. The DNA for the CDR3 is TGTGGGTTGGGGGAGCGGGGGCAAGAGACCCAGTACTTC. The entire variable domain, with the rest obtained from reference TRBV19 and TRBJ2-5, is as follows: DGGITQSPKYLFRKEGQNVTLSCEQNLNHDAMYWYRQDPGQGLRLIYYSQIVNDFQKGDIAEGYSVSREKKESFPLTVTSAQKNPTAFYLCGLGERGQETQYFGPGTRLLVL.

This chain uses TRBV5-8 with TRBJ2-1, with D possibly TRBD2 on 7 matching bases. Deletions cut 3 bases from V and 3 bases from J, with 19 bases between. The CDR3 totals 17 residues. Germline values: CDR1 SGHTS, CDR2 YDEGEE. CDR3 DNA: TGTGCCAGCAGCTCAATAAGGGGGACTACTTACTACAATGAGCAGTTCTTC. Amino acids: CASSSIRGTTYYNEQFF.

In its sample, this clone was seen once. This chain joins TRBV4-1 and TRBJ2-1, with 11 bases that match TRBD2. This CDR3 is built from 15 residues. The germline gives CDR1 MGHRA, CDR2 YSYEKL. V lost 5 bases and J lost 7; bases outside the gene matches: 7. The CDR3 protein is CASSVAGGPKNEQFF. The CDR3 bases are TGCGCCAGCAGCGTAGCGGGAGGGCCGAAAAATGAGCAGTTCTTC.

The chain has TRBV27 and TRBJ2-5; 11 bases align to TRBD1. CDR1 MNHEY and CDR2 SMNVEV come from the germline V gene (reference sequence). V lost 5 bases and J lost 5; bases outside the gene matches: 7. This CDR3 contains 15 residues. The CDR3 protein is CASSPWDRGGETQYF. Written as DNA, the CDR3 is TGTGCCAGCAGTCCGTGGGACAGGGGGGGGGAGACCCAGTACTTC.

V usage is TRBV3-1 (or the pseudogene TRBV3-2) and J usage is TRBJ2-5; 13 positions agree with TRBD2. This CDR3 is 15 amino acids long. Germline V gene data show CDR1 as LGHDT and CDR2 as YNNKEL (reference sequence). Losses at the gene ends were 1 base for V and 4 bases for J; bases not matched to a gene: 0. The CDR3 DNA follows: TGTGCCAGCAGCCAAGGACTAGCGGGAGGAGAGACCCAGTACTTC. Encoded protein: CASSQGLAGGETQYF.

The gene calls are TRBV5-4 and TRBJ2-5; D uncertain. V was pared by 4 bases and J by 5 bases, with 12 bases between. The germline V gene encodes CDR1 SGHNT and CDR2 YYREEE (reference sequence). The CDR3 runs to 13 residues. Here the CDR3 DNA reads TGTGCCAGCAGCCGCCCCCCAGGCGAGACCCAGTACTTC. This sequence encodes CASSRPPGETQYF.

The V and J genes are TRBV24-1 and TRBJ2-7, with D possibly TRBD1 on 6 matching bases. The V and J ends lost 3 bases and 6 bases respectively, with 11 bases between them. Germline-derived CDR1 and CDR2 are KGHDR and SFDVKD. This CDR3 contains 13 residues. The CDR3: CATSDLGAGEQYF. The CDR3 DNA reads TGTGCCACCAGTGATCTGGGGGCGGGCGAGCAGTACTTC.